These 13 T cell receptor beta chains share one sample of origin, sequenced in a study of blood T cell repertoires in COVID-19 (dated by TCRdb to 2020 to 2021). The protocol used for the library was the immunoSEQ multiplex PCR assay. Not all clones reach the TCRdb copy of this immuneACCESS table, which keeps in-frame sequences only. Checked studies attribute under half of the gap to unresolved V genes and leave the rest unexplained. The sample data list 200,000 to 250,000 clones, and about 82% of these were observed just once. The ten largest clonotypes hold 8.5% to 9.5% of the sample. Specimen: PBMCs or T cells enriched from blood (not recorded which). Every receptor here comes from a woman between 50 and 59 years old with acute COVID-19.

V gene TRBV10-3 combines with J gene TRBJ1-6; D is possibly TRBD1 (5 bases). CDR1 and CDR2 from the germline V gene are ENHRY and SYGVKD. V was shortened by 11 bases and J by 5 bases, with 19 bases between the two germline ends. The CDR3 covers 15 residues. The CDR3 loop is CAVQANTGDNSPLHF. The CDR3 DNA reads as TGTGCCGTCCAAGCTAATACAGGAGATAATTCACCCCTCCACTTT.

The rearrangement links TRBV2 to TRBJ1-2, with 9 bases lining up with TRBD1. V was clipped by 6 bases and J by 8 bases; unmatched bases: 4. In germline, CDR1 is SNHLY, CDR2 FYNNEI. The CDR3 consists of 12 residues. The CDR3 region is CASSGDREGYTF. DNA for the CDR3: TGTGCCAGCAGCGGGGACAGGGAAGGCTACACCTTC.

This rearrangement joins TRBV5-1 to TRBJ1-2, with D possibly matching TRBD1 (5 bases). V shed 0 bases and J shed 4 bases, with 13 bases lying between them. Germline CDR1 SGHRS, CDR2 YFSETQ. The CDR3 is made up of 15 amino acids. In nucleotides, the CDR3 is TGCGCCAGCAGCTTGGGGGGCACGGGTACCTATGGCTACACCTTC. It specifies CASSLGGTGTYGYTF. Full variable domain (remainder filled in from reference TRBV5-1 and TRBJ1-2): KAGVTQTPRYLIKTRGQQVTLSCSPISGHRSVSWYQQTPGQGLQFLFEYFSETQRNKGNFPGRFSGRQFSNSRSEMNVSTLELGDSALYLCASSLGGTGTYGYTFGSGTRLTVV.

This clone was recorded only once. The V gene is TRBV4-2, the J gene TRBJ1-3; 8 nucleotides match TRBD1. Germline-derived CDR1 and CDR2 are LGHNA and YNFKEQ. The V and J ends lost 3 bases and 0 bases, in that order; junction bases with no gene match: 1. The CDR3 totals 15 residues. CDR3 in DNA: TGTGCCAGCAGCCAGGACAGGGCCTCTGGAAACACCATATATTTT. It translates to CASSQDRASGNTIYF.

The CDR3 DNA reads as TGTGCCAGCAGCTTAGACTCGGCAGGGAGCACAGATACGCAGTATTTT. Translation gives CASSLDSAGSTDTQYF. The chain couples TRBV11-3 to TRBJ2-3; D possibly corresponds to TRBD1 (5 bases). CDR1 is SGHNT, CDR2 YENEEA, per germline. Trimming cost V 0 bases and J 0 bases, with 10 bases left between them. The CDR3 has 16 amino acids.

V and J are TRBV18 and TRBJ2-3; 7 positions agree with TRBD1. V was clipped by 6 bases and J by 0 bases; unmatched bases: 6. Germline V gene sequence: CDR1 KGHSH, CDR2 LQKENI. The CDR3 spans 15 residues. The CDR3 DNA sequence: TGTGCCAGCTCCCGGGACAGTATTAGCACAGATACGCAGTATTTT. Encoded protein: CASSRDSISTDTQYF.

This clone was detected only once. J is TRBJ1-6 and V is TRBV11-2; the D is unclear. This CDR3 spans 15 amino acids. Looked up from germline, CDR1 is SGHAT and CDR2 is FQNNGV. With 1 base removed from V and 9 bases from J, the gap between germline ends came to 13 bases. As DNA, the CDR3 is TGTGCCAGCAGCTTAGTGGGTGAACCTAGTTCACCCCTCCACTTT. Amino acid sequence: CASSLVGEPSSPLHF.

This chain links TRBV18 with TRBJ1-4; TRBD1 agrees at 7 bases. The germline CDR1 and CDR2 sequences are KGHSH and LQKENI. The ends lost 3 bases at V and 4 bases at J; junction bases unmatched: 11. This CDR3 comprises 17 residues. The CDR3 loop is CASSPGGRGQFNEKLFF. CDR3 bases: TGTGCCAGCTCACCTGGAGGCAGGGGACAGTTTAATGAAAAACTGTTTTTT.

V usage is TRBV19 and J usage is TRBJ2-2; 13 bases map to TRBD2. In germline, CDR1 is LNHDA, CDR2 SQIVND (reference sequence). V lost 8 bases to trimming and J lost 7 bases; unmatched junction nucleotides: 7. The CDR3 runs to 15 residues. The CDR3 here is CASRTSGGVGGELFF. The CDR3 DNA reads TGTGCCAGTCGGACTAGCGGGGGAGTGGGCGGGGAGCTGTTTTTT.

CDR3 region: CAWRGLADHEQFF. In DNA form, the CDR3 reads TGTGCCTGGAGGGGTCTAGCGGACCATGAGCAGTTCTTC. The chain joins TRBV30 to TRBJ2-1, with 7 bases lining up with TRBD2. The CDR3 totals 13 residues. Germline CDR1 is GTSNPN and CDR2 is SVGIG (reference sequence). J was trimmed by 8 bases and V by 3 bases; bases with no gene match: 7.

This clone is a singleton in its sample. The V call is TRBV10-1, the J call TRBJ2-4; D call uncertain. CDR3 length equals 16 residues. Germline V lookup: CDR1 WNHNN, CDR2 SYGVQD (reference sequence). V was cut by 2 bases and J by 0 bases, with 11 bases left in between. The CDR3 loop is CASSEGLGLAKNIQYF. The CDR3, as DNA: TGCGCCAGCAGTGAGGGCCTGGGCCTAGCCAAAAACATTCAGTACTTC.

V and J are TRBV11-2 and TRBJ1-1; no firm D call. CDR3 size: 17 residues. The germline V gene has CDR1 SGHAT and CDR2 FQNNGV. V was cut by 5 bases and J by 1 base, with 20 bases left in between. Here the CDR3 DNA reads TGTGCCAGCAGCGCTAGCGGGGTAGTACAACAGAACACTGAAGCTTTCTTT. The encoded protein is CASSASGVVQQNTEAFF.

This sequence joins TRBV19 and TRBJ1-2; no clear D. The CDR3 has 14 residues. Germline CDR1 and CDR2: LNHDA and SQIVND (reference sequence). Between the trimmed V and J ends, which lost 3 bases and 4 bases, there was a span of 12 bases. CDR3 DNA sequence: TGTGCCAGTAGTATCTCCCCGGGAGTCTATGGCTACACCTTC. Its translation is CASSISPGVYGYTF.